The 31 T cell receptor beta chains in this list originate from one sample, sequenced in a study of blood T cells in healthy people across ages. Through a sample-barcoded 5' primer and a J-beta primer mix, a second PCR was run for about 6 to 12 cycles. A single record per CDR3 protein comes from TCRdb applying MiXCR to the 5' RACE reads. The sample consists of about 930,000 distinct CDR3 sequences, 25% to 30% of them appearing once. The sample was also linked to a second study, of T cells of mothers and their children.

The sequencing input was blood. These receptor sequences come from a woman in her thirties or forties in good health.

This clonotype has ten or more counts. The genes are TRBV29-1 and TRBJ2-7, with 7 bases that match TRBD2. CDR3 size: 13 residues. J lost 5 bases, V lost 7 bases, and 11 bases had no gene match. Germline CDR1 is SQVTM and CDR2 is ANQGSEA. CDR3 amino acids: CSAVWGGRNEQYF. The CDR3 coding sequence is TGCAGCGCGGTTTGGGGGGGAAGGAACGAGCAGTACTTC.

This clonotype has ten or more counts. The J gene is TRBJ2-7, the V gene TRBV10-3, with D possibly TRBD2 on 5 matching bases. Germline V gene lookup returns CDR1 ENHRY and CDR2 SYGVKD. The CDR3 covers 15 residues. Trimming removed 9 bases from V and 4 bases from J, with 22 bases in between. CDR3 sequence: CAMARDPNLLYEQYF. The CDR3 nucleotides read TGTGCCATGGCCCGGGATCCTAATCTCCTTTACGAGCAGTACTTC.

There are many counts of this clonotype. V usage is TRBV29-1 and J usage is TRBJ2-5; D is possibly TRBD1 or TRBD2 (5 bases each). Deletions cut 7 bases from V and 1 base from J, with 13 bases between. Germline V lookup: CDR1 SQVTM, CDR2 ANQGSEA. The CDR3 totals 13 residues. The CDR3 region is CSGNPGRQETQYF. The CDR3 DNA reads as TGCAGCGGAAATCCGGGACGCCAAGAGACCCAGTACTTC.

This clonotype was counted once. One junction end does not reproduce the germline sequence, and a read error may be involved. The CDR3 DNA sequence: TGTGCCAGCAGCTCGTATGGGGGAGGGGATGAGCAGGTCTTC. It is translated as CASSSYGGGDEQVF. The rearrangement joins TRBV7-2 to TRBJ2-1; 7 bases are shared with TRBD2. The CDR3 covers 14 residues. Germline CDR1 reads SGHTA; CDR2 reads FQGNSA. The complete variable domain, with remaining parts taken from reference TRBV7-2 and TRBJ2-1, reads GAGVSQSPSNKVTEKGKDVELRCDPISGHTALYWYRQSLGQGLEFLIYFQGNSAPDKSGLPSDRFSAERTGGSVSTLTIQRTQQEDSAVYLCASSSYGGGDEQVFGPGTRLTVL.

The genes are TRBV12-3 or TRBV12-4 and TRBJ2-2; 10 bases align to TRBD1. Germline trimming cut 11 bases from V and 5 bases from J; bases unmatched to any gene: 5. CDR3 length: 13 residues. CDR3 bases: TGTGCCGGGCGACAGGGGGCAACCGGGGAGCTGTTTTTT. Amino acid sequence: CAGRQGATGELFF.

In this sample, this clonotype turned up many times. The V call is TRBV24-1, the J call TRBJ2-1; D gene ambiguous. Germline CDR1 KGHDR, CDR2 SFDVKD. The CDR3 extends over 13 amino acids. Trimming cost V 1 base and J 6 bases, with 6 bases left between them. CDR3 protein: CATSDFGRNEQFF. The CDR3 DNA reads TGTGCCACCAGTGATTTCGGACGCAATGAGCAGTTCTTC.

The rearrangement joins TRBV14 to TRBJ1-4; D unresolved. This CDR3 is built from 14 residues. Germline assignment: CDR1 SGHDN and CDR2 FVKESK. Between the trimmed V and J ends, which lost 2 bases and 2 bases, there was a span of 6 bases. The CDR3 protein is CASSQYGTNEKLFF. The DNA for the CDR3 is TGTGCCAGCAGCCAATACGGCACTAATGAAAAACTGTTTTTT.

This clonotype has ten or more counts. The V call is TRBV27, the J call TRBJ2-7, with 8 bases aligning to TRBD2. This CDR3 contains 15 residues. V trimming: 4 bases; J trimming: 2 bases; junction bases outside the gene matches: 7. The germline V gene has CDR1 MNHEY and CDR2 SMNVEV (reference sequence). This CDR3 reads CASSYRGAGAYEQYF. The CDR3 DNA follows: TGTGCCAGCAGTTACCGGGGAGCGGGGGCCTACGAGCAGTACTTC.

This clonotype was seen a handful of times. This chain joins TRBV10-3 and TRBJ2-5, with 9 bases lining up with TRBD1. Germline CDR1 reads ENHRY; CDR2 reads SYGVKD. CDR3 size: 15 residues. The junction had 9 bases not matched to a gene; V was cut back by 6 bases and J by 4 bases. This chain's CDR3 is CAIRGTGNYGETQYF. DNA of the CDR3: TGTGCCATCAGAGGGACAGGGAATTACGGAGAGACCCAGTACTTC.

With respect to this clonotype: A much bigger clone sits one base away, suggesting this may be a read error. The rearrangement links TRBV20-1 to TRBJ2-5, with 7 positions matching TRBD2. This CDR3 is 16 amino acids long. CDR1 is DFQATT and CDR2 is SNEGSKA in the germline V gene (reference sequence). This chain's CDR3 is CSARGGPAGPPEAQYF. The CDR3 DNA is TGCAGTGCTAGAGGGGGACCAGCGGGGCCTCCAGAGGCCCAGTACTTC.

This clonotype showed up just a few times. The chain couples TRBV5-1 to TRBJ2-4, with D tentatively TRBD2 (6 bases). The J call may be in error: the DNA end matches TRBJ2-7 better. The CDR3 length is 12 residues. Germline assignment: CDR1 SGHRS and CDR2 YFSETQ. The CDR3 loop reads CASRDGGYEQYF. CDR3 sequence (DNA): TGCGCCAGCAGGGACGGAGGGTACGAGCAGTACTTC.

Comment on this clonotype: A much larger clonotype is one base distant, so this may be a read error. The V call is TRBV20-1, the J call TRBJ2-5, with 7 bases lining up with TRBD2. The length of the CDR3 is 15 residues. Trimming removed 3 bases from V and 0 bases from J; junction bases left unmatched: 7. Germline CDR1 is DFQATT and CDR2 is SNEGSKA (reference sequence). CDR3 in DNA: TGCAGTGCTAGTAGTAGACGGGGGGACCAAGAGACCCAGTACTTC. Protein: CSASSRRGDQETQYF.

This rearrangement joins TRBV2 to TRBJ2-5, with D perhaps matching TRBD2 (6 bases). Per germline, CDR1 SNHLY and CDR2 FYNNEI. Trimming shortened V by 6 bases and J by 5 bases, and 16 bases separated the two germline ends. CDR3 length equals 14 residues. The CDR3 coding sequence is TGTGCCAGCAGGGCGGTCAATGGGGGGGAGACCCAGTACTTC. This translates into CASRAVNGGETQYF.

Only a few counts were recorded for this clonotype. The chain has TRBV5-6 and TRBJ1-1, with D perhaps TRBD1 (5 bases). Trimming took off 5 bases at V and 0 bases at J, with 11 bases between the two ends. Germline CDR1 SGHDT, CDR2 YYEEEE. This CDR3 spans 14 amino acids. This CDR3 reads CASSGGPLNTEAFF. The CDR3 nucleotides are TGTGCCAGCAGTGGGGGACCCCTGAACACTGAAGCTTTCTTT. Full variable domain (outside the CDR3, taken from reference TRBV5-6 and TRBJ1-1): DAGVTQSPTHLIKTRGQQVTLRCSPKSGHDTVSWYQQALGQGPQFIFQYYEEEERQRGNFPDRFSGHQFPNYSSELNVNALLLGDSALYLCASSGGPLNTEAFFGQGTRLTVV.

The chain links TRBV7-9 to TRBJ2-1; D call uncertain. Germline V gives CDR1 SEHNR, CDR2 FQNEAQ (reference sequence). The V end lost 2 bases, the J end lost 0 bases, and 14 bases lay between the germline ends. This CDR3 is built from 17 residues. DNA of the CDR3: TGTGCCAGCAGCTTAAGGCCCGGGCAGAGCTCCTACAATGAGCAGTTCTTC. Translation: CASSLRPGQSSYNEQFF.

The CDR3 is CASSLGWGNYNEQFF. The CDR3 coding sequence is TGCGCCAGCAGCTTGGGCTGGGGGAACTACAATGAGCAGTTCTTC. The chain is built from TRBV5-1 and TRBJ2-1, with D perhaps being TRBD1 or TRBD2 (5 bases each). The V end lost 0 bases, the J end lost 3 bases, and 10 bases lay between the germline ends. Germline V CDR1 and CDR2: SGHRS, YFSETQ. This CDR3 is built from 15 residues.

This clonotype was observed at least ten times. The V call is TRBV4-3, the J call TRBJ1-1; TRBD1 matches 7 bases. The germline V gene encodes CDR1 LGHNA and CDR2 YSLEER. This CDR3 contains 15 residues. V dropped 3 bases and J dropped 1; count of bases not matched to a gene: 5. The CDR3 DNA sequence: TGCGCCAGCAGCCACGTAGGGACAGCGAACACTGAAGCTTTCTTT. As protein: CASSHVGTANTEAFF.

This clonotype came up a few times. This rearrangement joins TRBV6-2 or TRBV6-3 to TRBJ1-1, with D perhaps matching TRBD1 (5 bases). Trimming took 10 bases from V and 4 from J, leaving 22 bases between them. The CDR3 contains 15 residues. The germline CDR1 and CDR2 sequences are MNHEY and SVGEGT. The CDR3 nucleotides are TGTGCCACCATGTATCCCGGGACGTATCCCACTGAAGCTTTCTTT. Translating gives CATMYPGTYPTEAFF.

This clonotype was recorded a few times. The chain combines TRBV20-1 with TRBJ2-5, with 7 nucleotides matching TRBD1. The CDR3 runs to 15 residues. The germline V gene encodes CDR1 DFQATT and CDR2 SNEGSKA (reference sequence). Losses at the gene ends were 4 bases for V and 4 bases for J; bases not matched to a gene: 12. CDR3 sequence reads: CSATSFGQAPETQYF. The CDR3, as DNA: TGCAGTGCTACCTCATTTGGACAGGCGCCAGAGACCCAGTACTTC.

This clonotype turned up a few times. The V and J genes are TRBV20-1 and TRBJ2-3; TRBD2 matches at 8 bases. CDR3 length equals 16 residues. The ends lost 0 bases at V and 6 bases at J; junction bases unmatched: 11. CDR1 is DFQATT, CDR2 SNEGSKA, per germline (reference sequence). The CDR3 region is CSARDSSGGLGDTQYF. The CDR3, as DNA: TGCAGTGCTAGAGATTCCAGCGGGGGCTTAGGGGATACGCAGTATTTT.

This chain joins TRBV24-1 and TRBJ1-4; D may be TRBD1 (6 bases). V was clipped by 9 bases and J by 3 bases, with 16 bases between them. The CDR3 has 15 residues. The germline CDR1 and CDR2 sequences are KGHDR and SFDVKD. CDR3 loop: CATARLTGPNEKLFF. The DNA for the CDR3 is TGTGCCACCGCACGCTTGACAGGACCTAATGAAAAACTGTTTTTT.

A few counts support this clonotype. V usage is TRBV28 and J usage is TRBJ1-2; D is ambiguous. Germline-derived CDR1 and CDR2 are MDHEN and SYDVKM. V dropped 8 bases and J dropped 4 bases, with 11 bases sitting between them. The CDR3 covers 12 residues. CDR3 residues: CASVGPFYGYTF. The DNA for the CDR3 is TGTGCCAGCGTCGGGCCCTTCTATGGCTACACCTTC.

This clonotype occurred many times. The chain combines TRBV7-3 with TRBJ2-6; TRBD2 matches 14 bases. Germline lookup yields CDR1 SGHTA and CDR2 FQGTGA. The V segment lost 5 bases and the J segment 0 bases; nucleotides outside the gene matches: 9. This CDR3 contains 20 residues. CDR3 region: CASSLEGLAGDYSGANVLTF. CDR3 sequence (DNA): TGTGCCAGCAGCCTAGAGGGACTAGCGGGGGACTACTCTGGGGCCAACGTCCTGACTTTC.

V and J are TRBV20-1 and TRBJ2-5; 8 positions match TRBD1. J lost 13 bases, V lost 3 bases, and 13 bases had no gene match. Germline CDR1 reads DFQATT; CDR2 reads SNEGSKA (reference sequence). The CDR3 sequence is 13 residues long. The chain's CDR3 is CSARSGQVYERYF. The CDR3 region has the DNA TGCAGTGCTAGGTCGGGACAGGTCTACGAGCGGTACTTC.

CDR3 region: CASSLDRDPPQHF. CDR3 in DNA: TGTGCCAGCAGTCTTGACAGGGATCCGCCCCAGCATTTT. The chain combines TRBV27 with TRBJ1-5; 7 bases are shared with TRBD1. This CDR3 spans 13 amino acids. Trimming took 5 bases from V and 9 from J; bases not matched to a gene: 7. CDR1 is MNHEY, CDR2 SMNVEV, per germline (reference sequence).

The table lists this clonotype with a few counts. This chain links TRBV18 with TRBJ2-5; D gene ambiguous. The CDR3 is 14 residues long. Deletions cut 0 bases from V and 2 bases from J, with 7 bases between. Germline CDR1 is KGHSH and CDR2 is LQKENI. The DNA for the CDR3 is TGTGCCAGCTCACCACCAGCGAAGCAAGAGACCCAGTACTTC. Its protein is CASSPPAKQETQYF.

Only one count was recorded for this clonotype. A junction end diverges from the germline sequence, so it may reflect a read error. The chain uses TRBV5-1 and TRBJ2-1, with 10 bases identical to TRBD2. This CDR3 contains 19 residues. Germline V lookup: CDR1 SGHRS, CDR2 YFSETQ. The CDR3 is CASSLRIGAGGRSYNVQFF. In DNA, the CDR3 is TGCGCCAGCAGCTTGCGAATCGGAGCGGGGGGGCGATCATACAATGTGCAGTTCTTC.

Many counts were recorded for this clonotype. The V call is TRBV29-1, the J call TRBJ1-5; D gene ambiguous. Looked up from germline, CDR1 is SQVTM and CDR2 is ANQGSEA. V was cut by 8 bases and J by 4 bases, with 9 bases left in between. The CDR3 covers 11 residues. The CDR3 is CSRVENQPQHF. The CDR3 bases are TGCAGCCGTGTGGAAAATCAGCCCCAGCATTTT.

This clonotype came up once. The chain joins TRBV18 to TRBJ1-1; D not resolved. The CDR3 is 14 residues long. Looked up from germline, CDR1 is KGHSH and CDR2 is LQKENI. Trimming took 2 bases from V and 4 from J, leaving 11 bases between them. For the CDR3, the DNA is TGTGCCAGCTCACCAGGGCGTTCGAGCACTGAAGCTTTCTTT. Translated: CASSPGRSSTEAFF.

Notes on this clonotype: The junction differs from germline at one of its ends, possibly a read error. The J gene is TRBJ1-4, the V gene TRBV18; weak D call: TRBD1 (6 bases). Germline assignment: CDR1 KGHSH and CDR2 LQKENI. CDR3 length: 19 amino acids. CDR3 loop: CASPPRKGQTGATNEKLFF. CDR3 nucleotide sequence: TGTGCCAGCCCACCACGGAAGGGACAAACAGGAGCAACTAATGAAAAACTGTTTTTT.

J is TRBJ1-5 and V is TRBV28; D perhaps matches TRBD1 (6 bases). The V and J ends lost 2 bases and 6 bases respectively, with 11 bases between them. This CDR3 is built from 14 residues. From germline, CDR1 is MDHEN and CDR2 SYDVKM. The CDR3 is CASSLRGATQPQHF. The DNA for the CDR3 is TGTGCCAGCAGTTTACGGGGGGCGACTCAGCCCCAGCATTTT.